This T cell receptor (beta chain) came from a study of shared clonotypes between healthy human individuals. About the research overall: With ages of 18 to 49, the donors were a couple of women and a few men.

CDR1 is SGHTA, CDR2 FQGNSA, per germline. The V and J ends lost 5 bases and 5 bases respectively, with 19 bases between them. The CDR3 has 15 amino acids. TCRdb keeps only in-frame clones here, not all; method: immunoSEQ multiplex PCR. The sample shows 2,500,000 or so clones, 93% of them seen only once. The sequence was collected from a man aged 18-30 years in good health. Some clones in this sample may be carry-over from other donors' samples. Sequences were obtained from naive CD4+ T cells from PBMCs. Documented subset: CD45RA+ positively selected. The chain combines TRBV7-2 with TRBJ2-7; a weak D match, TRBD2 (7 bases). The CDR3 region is CASSPRQSGGNEQYF. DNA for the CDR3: TGTGCCAGCAGCCCCCGGCAGTCGGGGGGCAACGAGCAGTACTTC.